The text below deals with one TCR beta chain. The data are from a study of blood T cell repertoires in COVID-19. Study background: PBMCs, B-cell-depleted T cells, or T cells were the source of the cDNA or gDNA that made up the material.

Using immunoSEQ multiplex PCR, the repertoire was profiled, and TCRdb retains in-frame clones only, with some absent. The top ten hold about 22% of the sample, which has fewer than 200,000 clones, about 90% seen once. The CDR3 has 22 residues. The sequence derives from a man between 60 and 75 years old with active or convalescent COVID-19. The sequencing sample was made of peripheral blood. V usage is TRBV21-1 and J usage is TRBJ1-6; the D call TRBD1 from the table was never checked on the DNA. TRBV21-1 is given as a pseudogene. The CDR3 DNA sequence: TGTGCCAGCAGCCGAGGGGGGAGACCCCGGGACAGGGGGCCACACTATAATTCACCCCTCCACTTT. Translation gives CASSRGGRPRDRGPHYNSPLHF.